Listed below are T cell receptor beta chains from one sample, sequenced in a study of T cell changes during pregnancy in multiple sclerosis. Generated by immunoSEQ multiplex PCR, the TCRdb table keeps only in-frame clones and is missing some. The profile shows about 51,000 clones, roughly 92% of them singletons. The sample in question was CD4+ T cells from peripheral blood mononuclear cells, obtained in the third trimester of pregnancy. The receptor source for this set is a female donor with multiple sclerosis, enrolled in a pregnancy study. Both conserved end residues are part of each CDR3. The order of the fields is CDR3 length, clone size, V gene, D gene, J gene, CDR3 protein, CDR3 DNA. D genes are given only for firm matches. Where a row states a size, it is once, few, many or the class of an expanded clone; other rows omit it.

len: 15; abundance: NA; v_gene: TRBV15; d_gene: TRBD2; j_gene: TRBJ2-3; CDR3aa: CATSRASGGADTQYF; CDR3nt: TGTGCCACCAGCAGGGCTAGCGGAGGGGCAGATACGCAGTATTTT
len: 16; abundance: NA; v_gene: TRBV14; d_gene: TRBD2; j_gene: TRBJ2-2; CDR3aa: CASSQVAGLNTGELFF; CDR3nt: TGTGCCAGCAGCCAAGTAGCGGGGCTGAACACCGGGGAGCTGTTTTTT
len: 13; abundance: NA; v_gene: TRBV7-6; d_gene: TRBD2; j_gene: TRBJ2-2; CDR3aa: CASSPGGTGELFF; CDR3nt: TGTGCCAGCAGTCCCGGGGGGACCGGGGAGCTGTTTTTT
len: 14; abundance: few; v_gene: TRBV9; d_gene: NA; j_gene: TRBJ1-1; CDR3aa: CASRRGGQFTEAFF; CDR3nt: TGTGCCAGCAGGCGGGGAGGGCAGTTCACTGAAGCTTTCTTT
len: 14; abundance: NA; v_gene: TRBV6-1; d_gene: NA; j_gene: TRBJ2-4; CDR3aa: CASREVLAKNIQYF; CDR3nt: TGTGCCAGCAGGGAAGTCTTAGCCAAAAACATTCAGTACTTC
len: 16; abundance: NA; v_gene: TRBV11-2; d_gene: TRBD1; j_gene: TRBJ2-5; CDR3aa: CASSSTRSRGPETQYF; CDR3nt: TGTGCCAGCAGCTCAACTAGGAGCAGGGGGCCGGAGACCCAGTACTTC
len: 14; abundance: NA; v_gene: TRBV28; d_gene: TRBD1; j_gene: TRBJ2-5; CDR3aa: CASSRDRVQETQYF; CDR3nt: TGTGCCAGCAGCCGGGACAGGGTACAAGAGACCCAGTACTTC
len: 16; abundance: NA; v_gene: TRBV29-1; d_gene: NA; j_gene: TRBJ2-3; CDR3aa: CSPSRIPYVGTDTQYF; CDR3nt: TGCAGCCCCTCTAGGATCCCCTACGTCGGAACAGATACGCAGTATTTT
len: 14; abundance: NA; v_gene: TRBV27; d_gene: NA; j_gene: TRBJ1-4; CDR3aa: CASTHLGPSRKLFF; CDR3nt: TGTGCCAGCACCCACCTGGGCCCCAGCAGAAAACTGTTTTTT
len: 15; abundance: NA; v_gene: TRBV9; d_gene: TRBD1; j_gene: TRBJ2-1; CDR3aa: CASSPRDRGVNEQFF; CDR3nt: TGTGCCAGCAGCCCCCGGGACAGGGGTGTCAATGAGCAGTTCTTC
len: 15; abundance: NA; v_gene: TRBV2; d_gene: NA; j_gene: TRBJ2-1; CDR3aa: CASSDAKTPGDEQFF; CDR3nt: TGTGCCAGCAGTGATGCCAAGACCCCTGGAGATGAGCAGTTCTTC
len: 13; abundance: NA; v_gene: TRBV4-1; d_gene: NA; j_gene: TRBJ2-5; CDR3aa: CASSLLPFETQYF; CDR3nt: TGCGCCAGCAGCCTACTCCCTTTCGAGACCCAGTACTTC
len: 17; abundance: NA; v_gene: TRBV18; d_gene: NA; j_gene: TRBJ1-5; CDR3aa: CASSPSANYYSNQPQHF; CDR3nt: TGTGCCAGCTCACCTTCGGCTAACTATTATAGCAATCAGCCCCAGCATTTT
len: 14; abundance: NA; v_gene: TRBV5-4; d_gene: TRBD2; j_gene: TRBJ2-7; CDR3aa: CASSLAGLAYEQYF; CDR3nt: TGTGCCAGCAGCTTGGCCGGACTAGCCTACGAGCAGTACTTC
len: 11; abundance: NA; v_gene: TRBV6-5; d_gene: NA; j_gene: TRBJ2-5; CDR3aa: CAREYQETQYF; CDR3nt: TGTGCCAGGGAGTACCAAGAGACCCAGTACTTC
len: 16; abundance: once; v_gene: TRBV28; d_gene: TRBD1; j_gene: TRBJ1-2; CDR3aa: CASSLLLGQGADGYTF; CDR3nt: TGTGCCAGCAGTTTACTTCTCGGACAGGGGGCGGATGGCTACACCTTC
len: 16; abundance: NA; v_gene: TRBV6-5; d_gene: TRBD2; j_gene: TRBJ2-1; CDR3aa: CASSYRTSGNYNEQFF; CDR3nt: TGTGCCAGCAGTTACCGGACTAGCGGGAACTACAATGAGCAGTTCTTC
len: 13; abundance: NA; v_gene: TRBV4-3; d_gene: NA; j_gene: TRBJ2-1; CDR3aa: CASSQVLANEQFF; CDR3nt: TGCGCCAGCAGCCAAGTTCTAGCCAATGAGCAGTTCTTC
len: 13; abundance: NA; v_gene: TRBV28; d_gene: NA; j_gene: TRBJ1-5; CDR3aa: CASTKEGDQPQHF; CDR3nt: TGTGCCAGCACCAAGGAAGGGGATCAGCCCCAGCATTTT
len: 15; abundance: NA; v_gene: TRBV2; d_gene: NA; j_gene: TRBJ2-3; CDR3aa: CASRPGVTSTDTQYF; CDR3nt: TGTGCCAGCAGGCCGGGGGTCACCAGCACAGATACGCAGTATTTT
len: 15; abundance: NA; v_gene: TRBV7-9; d_gene: TRBD1; j_gene: TRBJ2-7; CDR3aa: CASSLEGAAGYEQYF; CDR3nt: TGTGCCAGCAGCCTCGAGGGGGCGGCAGGCTACGAGCAGTACTTC
len: 15; abundance: NA; v_gene: TRBV18; d_gene: TRBD1; j_gene: TRBJ2-2; CDR3aa: CASSIDRANTGELFF; CDR3nt: TGTGCCAGCTCCATAGACAGGGCGAACACCGGGGAGCTGTTTTTT
len: 14; abundance: NA; v_gene: TRBV4-2; d_gene: NA; j_gene: TRBJ2-5; CDR3aa: CASSQGGERETQYF; CDR3nt: TGTGCCAGCAGCCAAGGTGGGGAGCGCGAGACCCAGTACTTC
len: 11; abundance: NA; v_gene: TRBV20-1; d_gene: NA; j_gene: TRBJ2-3; CDR3aa: CSASTGFTQYF; CDR3nt: TGCAGTGCCTCGACGGGGTTTACGCAGTATTTT
len: 15; abundance: NA; v_gene: TRBV6-7; d_gene: TRBD2; j_gene: TRBJ2-1; CDR3aa: CASSCSGRVDNEQFF; CDR3nt: TGTGCCAGCAGTTGTAGCGGGAGGGTAGACAATGAGCAGTTCTTC
len: 17; abundance: NA; v_gene: TRBV5-4; d_gene: NA; j_gene: TRBJ2-3; CDR3aa: CASPQKGEGPSTDTQYF; CDR3nt: TGTGCCAGCCCCCAAAAGGGGGAGGGCCCGAGCACAGATACGCAGTATTTT
len: 12; abundance: NA; v_gene: TRBV19; d_gene: NA; j_gene: TRBJ1-1; CDR3aa: CANLGVPPEAFF; CDR3nt: TGTGCCAACCTGGGAGTTCCCCCTGAAGCTTTCTTT
len: 13; abundance: NA; v_gene: TRBV5-1; d_gene: TRBD2; j_gene: TRBJ2-7; CDR3aa: CASSQPSGNEQYF; CDR3nt: TGCGCCAGCAGCCAACCTAGCGGAAACGAGCAGTACTTC
len: 14; abundance: NA; v_gene: TRBV9; d_gene: NA; j_gene: TRBJ2-7; CDR3aa: CASSVGAGIHEQYF; CDR3nt: TGTGCCAGCAGCGTAGGCGCAGGGATCCACGAGCAGTACTTC
len: 16; abundance: NA; v_gene: TRBV9; d_gene: TRBD1; j_gene: TRBJ2-2; CDR3aa: CASSKMGQGTTGELFF; CDR3nt: TGTGCCAGCAGCAAAATGGGACAGGGGACGACCGGGGAGCTGTTTTTT
len: 13; abundance: NA; v_gene: TRBV19; d_gene: TRBD1; j_gene: TRBJ1-2; CDR3aa: CASKLGQGYGYTF; CDR3nt: TGTGCCAGCAAGCTTGGACAGGGCTATGGCTACACCTTC